This T cell receptor beta chain was identified during a study of CD8 T cells in ankylosing spondylitis. Study-level points and caveats: In ankylosing spondylitis blood, a motif of several highly homologous TCR beta variants appeared characteristic.

Concerning this clonotype: What it binds is unknown.

Using its own MiXCR run on the 5' RACE reads, TCRdb lists one record per CDR3 protein. The sample lists approximately 550,000 distinct CDR3 sequences; over 9.5% were seen once. There are 16 residues in the CDR3. The V end was cut by 1 base, the J end by 1 base, with 16 bases between. Germline assignment: CDR1 SQVTM and CDR2 ANQGSEA. Sequenced input: blood, either unsorted or a sorted T cell fraction (not recorded which). The sequence came from a male donor with ankylosing spondylitis. The gene calls are TRBV29-1 and TRBJ1-2, with D possibly being TRBD1 (6 bases). CDR3 loop: CSVEGLGQGLNYGYTF. In DNA, the CDR3 is TGCAGCGTTGAAGGCCTCGGGCAGGGGCTTAACTATGGCTACACCTTC. The variable domain in full, completed from reference TRBV29-1 and TRBJ1-2, reads SAVISQKPSRDICQRGTSLTIQCQVDSQVTMMFWYRQQPGQSLTLIATANQGSEATYESGFVIDKFPISRPNLTFSTLTVSNMSPEDSSIYLCSVEGLGQGLNYGYTFGSGTRLTVV.